This entry features one T cell receptor (beta chain) sequence. With 7 bases removed from V and 0 bases from J, the gap between germline ends came to 19 bases. The CDR3 is 17 amino acids. Germline assignment: CDR1 ENHRY and CDR2 SYGVKD. This sample stems from a study of blood T cell repertoires in COVID-19. Libraries were prepared by immunoSEQ multiplex PCR; TCRdb keeps only in-frame clonotypes and omits some of them. The data contain approximately 170,000 clones, over 75% of them singletons. The receptor was derived from a woman aged 50 to 60 with acute or convalescent COVID-19. The sample was peripheral blood. This rearrangement joins TRBV10-3 to TRBJ1-3; TRBD1 is a possible D gene (5 bases). The CDR3 bases are TGTGCCATCACCACGGACATCCCCCCGAGCTCTGGAAACACCATATATTTT. Protein sequence: CAITTDIPPSSGNTIYF.